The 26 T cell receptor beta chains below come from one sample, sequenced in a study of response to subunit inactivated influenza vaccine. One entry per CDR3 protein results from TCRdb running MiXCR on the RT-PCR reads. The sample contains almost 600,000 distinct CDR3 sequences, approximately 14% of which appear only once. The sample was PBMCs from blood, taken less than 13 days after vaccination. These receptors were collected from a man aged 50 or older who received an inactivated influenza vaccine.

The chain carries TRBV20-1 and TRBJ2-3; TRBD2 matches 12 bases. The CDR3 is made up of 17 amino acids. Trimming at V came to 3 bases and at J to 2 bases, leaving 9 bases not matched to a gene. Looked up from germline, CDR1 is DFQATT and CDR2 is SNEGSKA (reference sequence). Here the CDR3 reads CSARVGSSGGATDTQYF. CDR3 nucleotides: TGCAGTGCTAGGGTCGGTTCTAGCGGGGGGGCCACAGATACGCAGTATTTT.

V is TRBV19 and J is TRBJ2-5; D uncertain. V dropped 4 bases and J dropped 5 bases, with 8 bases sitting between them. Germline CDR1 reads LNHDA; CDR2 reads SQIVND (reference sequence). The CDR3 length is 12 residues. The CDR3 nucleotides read TGTGCCAGTAGTAACCCTTTGGAGACCCAGTACTTC. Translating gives CASSNPLETQYF. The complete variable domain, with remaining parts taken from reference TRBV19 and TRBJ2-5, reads DGGITQSPKYLFRKEGQNVTLSCEQNLNHDAMYWYRQDPGQGLRLIYYSQIVNDFQKGDIAEGYSVSREKKESFPLTVTSAQKNPTAFYLCASSNPLETQYFGPGTRLLVL.

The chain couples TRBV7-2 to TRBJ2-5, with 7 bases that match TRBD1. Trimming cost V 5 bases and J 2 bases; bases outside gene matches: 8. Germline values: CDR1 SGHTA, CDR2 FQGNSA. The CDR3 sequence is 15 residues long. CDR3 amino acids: CASSAFGTAQETQYF. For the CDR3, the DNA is TGTGCCAGCAGCGCCTTCGGGACAGCACAAGAGACCCAGTACTTC.

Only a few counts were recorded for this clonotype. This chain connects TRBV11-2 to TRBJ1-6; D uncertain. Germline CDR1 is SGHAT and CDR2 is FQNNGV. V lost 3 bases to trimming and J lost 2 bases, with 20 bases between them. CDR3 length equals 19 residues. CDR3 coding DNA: TGTGCCAGCAGCTTGAAGGTGCCCCAGCTTTGGACCTATAATTCACCCCTCCACTTT. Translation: CASSLKVPQLWTYNSPLHF. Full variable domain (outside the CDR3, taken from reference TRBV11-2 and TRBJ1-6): EAGVAQSPRYKIIEKRQSVAFWCNPISGHATLYWYQQILGQGPKLLIQFQNNGVVDDSQLPKDRFSAERLKGVDSTLKIQPAKLEDSAVYLCASSLKVPQLWTYNSPLHFGNGTRLTVT.

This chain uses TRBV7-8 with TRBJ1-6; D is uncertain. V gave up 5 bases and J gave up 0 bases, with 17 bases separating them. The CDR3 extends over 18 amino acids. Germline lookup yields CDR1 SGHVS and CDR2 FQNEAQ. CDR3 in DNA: TGTGCCAGCAGCACACGGTCCCTTTTGAGCTCCTATAATTCACCCCTCCACTTT. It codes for CASSTRSLLSSYNSPLHF.

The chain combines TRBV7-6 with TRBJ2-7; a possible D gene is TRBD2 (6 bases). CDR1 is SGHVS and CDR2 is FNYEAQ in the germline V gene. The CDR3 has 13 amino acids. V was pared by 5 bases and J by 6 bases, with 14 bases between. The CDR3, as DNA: TGTGCCAGCAGCCAAAGACTAGTAAGCGAGCAGTACTTC. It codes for CASSQRLVSEQYF.

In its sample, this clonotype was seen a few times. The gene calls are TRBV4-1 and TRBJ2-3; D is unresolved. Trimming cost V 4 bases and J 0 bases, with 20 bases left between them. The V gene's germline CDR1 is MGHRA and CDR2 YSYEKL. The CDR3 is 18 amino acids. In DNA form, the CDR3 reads TGCGCCAGCAGCCGAGAAGAACCCGGCGGACGTAGCACAGATACGCAGTATTTT. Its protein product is CASSREEPGGRSTDTQYF.

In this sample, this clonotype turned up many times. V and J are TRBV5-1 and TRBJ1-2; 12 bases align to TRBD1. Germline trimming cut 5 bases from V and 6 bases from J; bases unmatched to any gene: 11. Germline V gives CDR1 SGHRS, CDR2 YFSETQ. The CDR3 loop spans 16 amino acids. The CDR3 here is CASRHGTGGAINGYTF. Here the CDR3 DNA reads TGCGCCAGCAGACATGGGACAGGGGGCGCGATTAATGGCTACACCTTC. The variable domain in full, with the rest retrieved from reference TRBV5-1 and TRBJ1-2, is KAGVTQTPRYLIKTRGQQVTLSCSPISGHRSVSWYQQTPGQGLQFLFEYFSETQRNKGNFPGRFSGRQFSNSRSEMNVSTLELGDSALYLCASRHGTGGAINGYTFGSGTRLTVV.

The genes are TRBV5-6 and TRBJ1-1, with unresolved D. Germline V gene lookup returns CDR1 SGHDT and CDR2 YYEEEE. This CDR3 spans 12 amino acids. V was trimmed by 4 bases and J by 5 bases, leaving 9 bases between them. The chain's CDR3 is CASSNGVTEAFF. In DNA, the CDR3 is TGTGCCAGCAGCAACGGAGTAACTGAAGCTTTCTTT.

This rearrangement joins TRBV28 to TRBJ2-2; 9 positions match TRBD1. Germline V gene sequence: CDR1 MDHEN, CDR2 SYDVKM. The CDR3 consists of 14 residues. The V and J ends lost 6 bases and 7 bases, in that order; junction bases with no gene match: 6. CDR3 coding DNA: TGTGCCAGCAGGCCCGGGACAGGGATCGGGGAGCTGTTTTTT. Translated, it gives CASRPGTGIGELFF.

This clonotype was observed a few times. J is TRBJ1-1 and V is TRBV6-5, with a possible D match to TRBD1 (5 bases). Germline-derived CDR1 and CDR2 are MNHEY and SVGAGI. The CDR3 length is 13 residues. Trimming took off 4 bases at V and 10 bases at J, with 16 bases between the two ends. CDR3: CASSLGLGVRAFF. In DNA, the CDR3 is TGTGCCAGCAGTTTGGGACTCGGGGTAAGAGCTTTCTTT.

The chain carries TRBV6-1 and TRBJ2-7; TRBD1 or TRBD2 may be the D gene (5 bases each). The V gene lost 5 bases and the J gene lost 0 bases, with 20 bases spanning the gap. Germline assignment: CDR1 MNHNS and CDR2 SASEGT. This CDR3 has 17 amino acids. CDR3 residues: CASSTLRKGRSSYEQYF. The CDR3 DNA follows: TGTGCCAGCAGTACGCTGCGAAAGGGACGGAGCTCCTACGAGCAGTACTTC.

For the CDR3, the DNA is TGCAGTGCTACCGACGGGTCCGATCAGCCCCAGCATTTT. Encoded protein: CSATDGSDQPQHF. J is TRBJ1-5 and V is TRBV20-1; no definite D call. The ends were cut back, 4 bases at V and 5 bases at J, with 12 bases in the middle. This CDR3 spans 13 amino acids. Germline V gives CDR1 DFQATT, CDR2 SNEGSKA (reference sequence).

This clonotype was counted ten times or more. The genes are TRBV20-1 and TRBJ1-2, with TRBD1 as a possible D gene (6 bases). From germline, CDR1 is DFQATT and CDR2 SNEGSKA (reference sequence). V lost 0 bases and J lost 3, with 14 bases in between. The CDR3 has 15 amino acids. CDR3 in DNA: TGCAGTGCTAGAGATCGTCAGGGGTTGGACTATGGCTACACCTTC. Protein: CSARDRQGLDYGYTF.

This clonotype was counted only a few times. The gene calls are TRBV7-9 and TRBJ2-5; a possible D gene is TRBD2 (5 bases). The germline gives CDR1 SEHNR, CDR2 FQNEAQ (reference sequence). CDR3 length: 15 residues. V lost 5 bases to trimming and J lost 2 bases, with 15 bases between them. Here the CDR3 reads CASSPQRGSQETQYF. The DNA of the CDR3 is TGTGCCAGCAGCCCCCAACGGGGTTCTCAAGAGACCCAGTACTTC.

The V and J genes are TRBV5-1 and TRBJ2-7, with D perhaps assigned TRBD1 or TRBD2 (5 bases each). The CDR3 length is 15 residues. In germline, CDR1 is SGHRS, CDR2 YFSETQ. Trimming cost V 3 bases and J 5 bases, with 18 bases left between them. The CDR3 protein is CASSSGRLRVNEQYF. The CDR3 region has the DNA TGCGCCAGCAGCTCGGGACGGTTGCGCGTGAACGAGCAGTACTTC. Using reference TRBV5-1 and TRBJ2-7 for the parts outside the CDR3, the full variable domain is KAGVTQTPRYLIKTRGQQVTLSCSPISGHRSVSWYQQTPGQGLQFLFEYFSETQRNKGNFPGRFSGRQFSNSRSEMNVSTLELGDSALYLCASSSGRLRVNEQYFGPGTRLTVT.

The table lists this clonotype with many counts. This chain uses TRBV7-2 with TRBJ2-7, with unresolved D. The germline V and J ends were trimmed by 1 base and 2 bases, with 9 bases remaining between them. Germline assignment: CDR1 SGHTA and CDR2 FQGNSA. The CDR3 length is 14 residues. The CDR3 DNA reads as TGTGCCAGCAGCTTAGTGTCTGGGACCTACGAGCAGTACTTC. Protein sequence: CASSLVSGTYEQYF.

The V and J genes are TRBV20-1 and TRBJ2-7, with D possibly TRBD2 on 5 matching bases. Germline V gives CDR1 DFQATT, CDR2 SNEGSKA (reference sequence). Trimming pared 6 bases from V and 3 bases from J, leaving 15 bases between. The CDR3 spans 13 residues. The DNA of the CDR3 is TGCAGTGCCCCATCGGGATCACTCTACGAGCAGTACTTC. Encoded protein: CSAPSGSLYEQYF.

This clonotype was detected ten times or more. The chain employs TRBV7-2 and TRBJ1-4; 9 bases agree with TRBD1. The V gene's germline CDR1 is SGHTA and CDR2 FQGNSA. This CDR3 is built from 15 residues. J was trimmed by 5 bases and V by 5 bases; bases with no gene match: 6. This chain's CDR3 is CASSPPGTGNEKLFF. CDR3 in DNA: TGTGCCAGCAGCCCCCCCGGGACAGGGAATGAAAAACTGTTTTTT.

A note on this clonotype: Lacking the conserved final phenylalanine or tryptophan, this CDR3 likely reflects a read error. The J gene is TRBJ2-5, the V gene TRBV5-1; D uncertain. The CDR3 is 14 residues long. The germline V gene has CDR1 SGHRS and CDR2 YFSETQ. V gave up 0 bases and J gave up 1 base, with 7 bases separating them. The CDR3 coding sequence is TGCGCCAGCAGCTTGGGGGCAGCCCAAGAGACCCAGTACTCC. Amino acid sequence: CASSLGAAQETQYS.

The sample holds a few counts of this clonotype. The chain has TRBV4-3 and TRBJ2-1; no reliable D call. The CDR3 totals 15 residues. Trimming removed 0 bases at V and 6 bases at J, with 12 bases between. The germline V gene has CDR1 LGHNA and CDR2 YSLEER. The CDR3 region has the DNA TGCGCCAGCAGCCAAGACACAGTTAACGCCAATGAGCAGTTCTTC. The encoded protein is CASSQDTVNANEQFF.

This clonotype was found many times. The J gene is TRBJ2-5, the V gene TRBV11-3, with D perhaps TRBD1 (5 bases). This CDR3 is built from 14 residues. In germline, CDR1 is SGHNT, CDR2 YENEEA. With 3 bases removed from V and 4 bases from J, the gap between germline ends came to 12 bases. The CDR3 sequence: CASSFPGQGETQYF. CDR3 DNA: TGTGCCAGCAGCTTCCCAGGGCAGGGAGAGACCCAGTACTTC.

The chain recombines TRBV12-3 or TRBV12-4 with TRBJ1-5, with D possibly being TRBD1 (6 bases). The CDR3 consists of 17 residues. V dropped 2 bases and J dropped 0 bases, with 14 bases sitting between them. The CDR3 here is CASSLSGAKYSNQPQHF. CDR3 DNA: TGTGCCAGCAGTTTATCGGGGGCGAAATATAGCAATCAGCCCCAGCATTTT.

CDR3 nucleotide sequence: TGTGCCAGCAGCATCTATTCCCTGACAGGGGTTCCTGAGCAGTTCTTC. It encodes CASSIYSLTGVPEQFF. The genes are TRBV5-6 and TRBJ2-1; TRBD1 aligns across 8 bases. Germline V gene lookup returns CDR1 SGHDT and CDR2 YYEEEE. With V trimmed by 4 bases and J by 9 bases, 15 bases remained unmatched. This CDR3 spans 16 amino acids.

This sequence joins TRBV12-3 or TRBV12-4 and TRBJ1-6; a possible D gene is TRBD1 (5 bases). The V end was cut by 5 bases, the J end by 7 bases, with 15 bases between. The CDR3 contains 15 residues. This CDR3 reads CASSPNLRTNSPLHF. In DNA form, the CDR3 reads TGTGCCAGCAGTCCAAATTTAAGGACAAATTCACCCCTCCACTTT.

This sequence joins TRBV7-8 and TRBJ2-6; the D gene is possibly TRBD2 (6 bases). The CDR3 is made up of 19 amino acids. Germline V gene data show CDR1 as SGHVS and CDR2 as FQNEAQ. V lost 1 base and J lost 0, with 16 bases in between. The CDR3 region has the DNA TGTGCCAGCAGCTTAGTGAGACGGGAGTGGCGCTCTGGGGCCAACGTCCTGACTTTC. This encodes CASSLVRREWRSGANVLTF.